These T cell receptor beta chains were read from a single sample in a study of siplizumab effects on memory and regulatory T cells. TCRdb's table, derived via immunoSEQ multiplex PCR, lists solely in-frame clones and lacks some. The table has 100,000 or so clones, approximately 90% seen once. Sequenced sample: CD4+ T cells sorted from blood. The receptors come from a human donor in good health. The CDR3 runs from the conserved cysteine through the conserved F or W. The D gene is left open where the match is weak. Size values are once, few and many counts, or a class for expanded clones, and some rows have none.

.	TRBV11-2	TRBJ2-1	.	TGTGCCAGCAGCCCCCTAAGCGGGTCCCTCAAACACAATGAGCAGTTCTTC	CASSPLSGSLKHNEQFF
.	TRBV19	TRBJ2-2	.	TGTGCCAGTACCCGTTTTCTCGGGGTCACCGGGGAGCTGTTTTTT	CASTRFLGVTGELFF
.	TRBV29-1	TRBJ2-7	TRBD2	TGCAGCGTTGAATGGTCTAGCGGTCCCCGGGGAGAGCAGTACTTC	CSVEWSSGPRGEQYF
.	TRBV5-1	TRBJ2-5	TRBD1	TGCGCCAGCAGCTTCCGTACAGGGGGCCAAGAGACCCAGTACTTC	CASSFRTGGQETQYF
.	TRBV5-6	TRBJ2-3	.	TGTGCCAGCAGCCCGGACGGCAGGGGATGGAGCACAGATACGCAGTATTTT	CASSPDGRGWSTDTQYF
.	TRBV7-2	TRBJ2-4	.	TGTGCCAGCAGCTTCGGACGTACCGCCTCTCAAAACATTCAGTACTTC	CASSFGRTASQNIQYF
.	TRBV30	TRBJ2-1	.	TGTGCCTGGAGTGTACGCCCAGGACGGTCAAATGAGCAGTTCTTC	CAWSVRPGRSNEQFF
.	TRBV11-3	TRBJ2-1	TRBD2	TGTGCCAGCAGCTTAAGGACTAGCGGAAACAATGAGCAGTTCTTC	CASSLRTSGNNEQFF
.	TRBV28	TRBJ2-7	.	TGTGCCAGCAGGTATAATAACTACGAGCAGTACTTC	CASRYNNYEQYF
.	TRBV18	TRBJ2-5	.	TGTGCCAGCACTCACAGGGCCCAGGCGAGTGGGACCCAGTACTTC	CASTHRAQASGTQYF
once	TRBV11-3	TRBJ2-5	.	TGTGCCAGCAGCATAAACGGAAAAGAGACCCAGTACTTC	CASSINGKETQYF
once	TRBV18	TRBJ1-3	.	TGTGCCAGCTCACCACGGACCCGGGGTACTGGAAACACCATATATTTT	CASSPRTRGTGNTIYF
.	TRBV5-1	TRBJ2-7	TRBD1	TGCGCCAGCAGCTTGTATTCTGGACAGGGGGCAGTAGAGCAGTACTTC	CASSLYSGQGAVEQYF
once	TRBV18	TRBJ2-7	TRBD1	TGTGCCAGCTCACTTCGACAGGGGGCCTCCTACGAGCAGTACTTC	CASSLRQGASYEQYF
.	TRBV10-1	TRBJ2-7	.	TGCGCCAGCAGTGAGTCTTCGCGCTACGAGCAGTACTTC	CASSESSRYEQYF
.	TRBV18	TRBJ1-2	TRBD1	TGTGCCAGCTCACTGGACAGGGGGCGAACTAACTATGGCTACACCTTC	CASSLDRGRTNYGYTF
.	TRBV9	TRBJ2-5	.	TGTGCCAGCAGCGTAGCGGCAGGGCAGACCCAAGAGACCCAGTACTTC	CASSVAAGQTQETQYF
.	TRBV19	TRBJ2-7	.	TGTGCCAGTAGTATCGTCGCAGGGCGCTACGAGCAGTACTTC	CASSIVAGRYEQYF